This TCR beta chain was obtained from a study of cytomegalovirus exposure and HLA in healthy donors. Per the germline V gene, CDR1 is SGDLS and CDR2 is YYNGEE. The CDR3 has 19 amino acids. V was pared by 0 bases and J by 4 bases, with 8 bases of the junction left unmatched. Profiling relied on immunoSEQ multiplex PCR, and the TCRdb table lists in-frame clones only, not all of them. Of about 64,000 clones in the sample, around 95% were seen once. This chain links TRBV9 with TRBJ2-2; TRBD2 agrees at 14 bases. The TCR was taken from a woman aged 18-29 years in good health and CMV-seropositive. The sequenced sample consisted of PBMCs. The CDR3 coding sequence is TGTGCCAGCAGCGTAGGGAGACTAGCGGGGGGGCGGGCCACCGGGGAGCTGTTTTTT. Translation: CASSVGRLAGGRATGELFF.